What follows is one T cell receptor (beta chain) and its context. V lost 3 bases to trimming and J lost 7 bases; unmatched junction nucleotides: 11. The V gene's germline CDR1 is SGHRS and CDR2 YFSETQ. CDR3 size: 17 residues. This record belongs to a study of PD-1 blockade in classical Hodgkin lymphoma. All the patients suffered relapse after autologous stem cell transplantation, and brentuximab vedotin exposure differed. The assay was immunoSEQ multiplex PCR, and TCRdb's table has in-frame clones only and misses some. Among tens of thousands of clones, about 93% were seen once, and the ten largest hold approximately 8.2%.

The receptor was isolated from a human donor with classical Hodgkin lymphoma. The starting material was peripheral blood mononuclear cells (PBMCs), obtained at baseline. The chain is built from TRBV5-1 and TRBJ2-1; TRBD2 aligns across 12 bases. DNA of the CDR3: TGCGCCAGCAGCTCTGGAATGACTAGCGGGAGAGCGAATGAGCAGTTCTTC. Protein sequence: CASSSGMTSGRANEQFF.